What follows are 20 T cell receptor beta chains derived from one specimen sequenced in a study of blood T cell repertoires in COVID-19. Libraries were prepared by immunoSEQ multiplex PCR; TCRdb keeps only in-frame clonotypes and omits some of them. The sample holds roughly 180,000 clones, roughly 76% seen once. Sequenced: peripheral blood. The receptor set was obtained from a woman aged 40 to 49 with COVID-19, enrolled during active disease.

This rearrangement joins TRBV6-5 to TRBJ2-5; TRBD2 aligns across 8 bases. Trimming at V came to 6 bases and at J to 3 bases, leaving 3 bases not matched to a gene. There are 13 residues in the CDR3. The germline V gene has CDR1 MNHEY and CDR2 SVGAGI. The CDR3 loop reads CASSLAGKETQYF. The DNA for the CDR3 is TGTGCCAGCAGCCTAGCGGGTAAAGAGACCCAGTACTTC.

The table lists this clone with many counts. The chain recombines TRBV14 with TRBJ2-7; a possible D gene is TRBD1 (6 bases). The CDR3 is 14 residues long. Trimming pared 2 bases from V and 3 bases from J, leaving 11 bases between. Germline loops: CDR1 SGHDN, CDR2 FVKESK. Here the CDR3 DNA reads TGTGCCAGCAGCCAAAAGAGGGGGATCTACGAGCAGTACTTC. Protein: CASSQKRGIYEQYF.

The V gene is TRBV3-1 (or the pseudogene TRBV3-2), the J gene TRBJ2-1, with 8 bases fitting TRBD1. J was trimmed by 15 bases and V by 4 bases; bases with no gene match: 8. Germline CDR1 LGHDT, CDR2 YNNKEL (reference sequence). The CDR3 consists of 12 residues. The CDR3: CASSLRQGRAFF. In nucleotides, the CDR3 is TGTGCCAGCAGCCTCAGACAGGGGCGAGCGTTCTTC.

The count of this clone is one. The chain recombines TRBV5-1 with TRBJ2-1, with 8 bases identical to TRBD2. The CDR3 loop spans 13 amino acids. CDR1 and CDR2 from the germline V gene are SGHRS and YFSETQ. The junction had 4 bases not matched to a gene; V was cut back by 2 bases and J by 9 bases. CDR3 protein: CASSLSGSIEQFF. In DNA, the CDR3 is TGCGCCAGCAGCTTAAGCGGGAGCATTGAGCAGTTCTTC.

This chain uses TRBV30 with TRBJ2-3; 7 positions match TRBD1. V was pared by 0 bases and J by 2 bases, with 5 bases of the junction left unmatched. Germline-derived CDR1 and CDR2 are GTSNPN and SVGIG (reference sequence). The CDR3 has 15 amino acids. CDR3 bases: TGTGCCTGGAGTGTGGGACAGTTTCTCACAGATACGCAGTATTTT. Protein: CAWSVGQFLTDTQYF.

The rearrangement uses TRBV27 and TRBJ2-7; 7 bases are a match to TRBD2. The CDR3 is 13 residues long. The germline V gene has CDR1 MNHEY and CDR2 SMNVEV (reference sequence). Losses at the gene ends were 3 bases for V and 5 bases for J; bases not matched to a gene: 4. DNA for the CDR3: TGTGCCAGCAGTTTCTCGCGGGGGAACGAGCAGTACTTC. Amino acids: CASSFSRGNEQYF.

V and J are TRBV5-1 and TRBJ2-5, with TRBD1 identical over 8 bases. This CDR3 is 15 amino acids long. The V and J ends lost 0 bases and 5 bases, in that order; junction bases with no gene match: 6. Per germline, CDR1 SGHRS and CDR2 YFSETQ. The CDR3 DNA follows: TGCGCCAGCAGCTTGGGGGGACAGGCAGGGGAGACCCAGTACTTC. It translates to CASSLGGQAGETQYF.

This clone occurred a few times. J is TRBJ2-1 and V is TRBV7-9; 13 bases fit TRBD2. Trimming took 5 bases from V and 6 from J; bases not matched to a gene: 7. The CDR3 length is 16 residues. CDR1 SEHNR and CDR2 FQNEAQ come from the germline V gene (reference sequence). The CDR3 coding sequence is TGTGCCAGCAGCGCCCTGACTAGCGGGGGGACCAATGAGCAGTTCTTC. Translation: CASSALTSGGTNEQFF. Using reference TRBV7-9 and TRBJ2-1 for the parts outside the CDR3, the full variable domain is DTGVSQNPRHKITKRGQNVTFRCDPISEHNRLYWYRQTLGQGPEFLTYFQNEAQLEKSRLLSDRFSAERPKGSFSTLEIQRTEQGDSAMYLCASSALTSGGTNEQFFGPGTRLTVL.

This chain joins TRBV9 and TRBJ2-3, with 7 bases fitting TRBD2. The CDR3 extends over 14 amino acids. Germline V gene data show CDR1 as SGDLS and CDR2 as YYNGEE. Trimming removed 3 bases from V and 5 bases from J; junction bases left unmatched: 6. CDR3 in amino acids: CASSGSGSIDTQYF. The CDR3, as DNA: TGTGCCAGCAGCGGTAGCGGGTCAATAGATACGCAGTATTTT.

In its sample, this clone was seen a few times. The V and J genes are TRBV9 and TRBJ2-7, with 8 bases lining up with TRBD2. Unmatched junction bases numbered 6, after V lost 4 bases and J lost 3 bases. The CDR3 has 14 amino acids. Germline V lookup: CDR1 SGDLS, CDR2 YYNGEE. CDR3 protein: CASSLTAGDYEQYF. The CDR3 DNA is TGTGCCAGCAGCCTAACAGCGGGGGACTACGAGCAGTACTTC.

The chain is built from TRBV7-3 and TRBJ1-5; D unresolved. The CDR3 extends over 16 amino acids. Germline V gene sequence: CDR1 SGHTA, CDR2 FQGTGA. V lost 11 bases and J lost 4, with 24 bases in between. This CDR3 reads CARYNYGRVPNQPQHF. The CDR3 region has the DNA TGTGCCCGGTATAATTATGGTCGCGTCCCTAATCAGCCCCAGCATTTT.

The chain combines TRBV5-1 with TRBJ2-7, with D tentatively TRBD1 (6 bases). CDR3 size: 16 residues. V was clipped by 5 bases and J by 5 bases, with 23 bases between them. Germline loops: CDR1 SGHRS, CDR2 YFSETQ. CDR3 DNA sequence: TGCGCCAGCAGGAGCAACTCCCTTACAGGGCCCCACGAGCAGTACTTC. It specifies CASRSNSLTGPHEQYF.

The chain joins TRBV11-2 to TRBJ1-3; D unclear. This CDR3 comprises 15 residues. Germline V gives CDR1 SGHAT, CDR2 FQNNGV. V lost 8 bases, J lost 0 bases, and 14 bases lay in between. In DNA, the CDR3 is TGTGCCAGCGACATTGGGCAACCCTCTGGAAACACCATATATTTT. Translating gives CASDIGQPSGNTIYF.

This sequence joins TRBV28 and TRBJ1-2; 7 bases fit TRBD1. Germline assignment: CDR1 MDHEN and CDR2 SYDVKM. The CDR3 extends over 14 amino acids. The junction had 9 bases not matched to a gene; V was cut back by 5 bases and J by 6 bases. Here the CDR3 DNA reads TGTGCCAGCAGTCCTACAGGGGTCTGGGATGGCTACACCTTC. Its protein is CASSPTGVWDGYTF.

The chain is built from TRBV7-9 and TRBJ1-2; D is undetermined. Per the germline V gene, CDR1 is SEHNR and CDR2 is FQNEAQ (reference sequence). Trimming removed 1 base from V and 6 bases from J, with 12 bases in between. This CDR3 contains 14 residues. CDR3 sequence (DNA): TGTGCCAGCAGCTTAGGGAGCGGGATGGATGGCTACACCTTC. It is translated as CASSLGSGMDGYTF.

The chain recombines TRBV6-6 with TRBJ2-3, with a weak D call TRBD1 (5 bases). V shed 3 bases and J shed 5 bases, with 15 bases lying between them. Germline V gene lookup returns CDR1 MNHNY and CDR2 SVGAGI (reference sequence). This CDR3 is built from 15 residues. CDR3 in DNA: TGTGCCAGCAGTTATTCCGTAGATAGGGGAGATACGCAGTATTTT. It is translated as CASSYSVDRGDTQYF.

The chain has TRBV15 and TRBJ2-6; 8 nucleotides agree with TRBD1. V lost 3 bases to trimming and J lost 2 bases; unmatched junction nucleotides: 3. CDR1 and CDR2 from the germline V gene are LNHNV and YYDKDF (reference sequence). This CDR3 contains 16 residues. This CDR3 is CATSSRDRTGANVLTF. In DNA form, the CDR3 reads TGTGCCACCAGCAGCCGGGACAGGACTGGGGCCAACGTCCTGACTTTC.

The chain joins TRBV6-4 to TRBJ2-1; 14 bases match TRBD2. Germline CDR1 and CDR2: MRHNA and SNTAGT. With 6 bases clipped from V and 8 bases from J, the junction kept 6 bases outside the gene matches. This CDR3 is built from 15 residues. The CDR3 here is CASSPGLAGDYEQFF. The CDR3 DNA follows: TGTGCCAGCAGCCCGGGACTAGCGGGAGACTATGAGCAGTTCTTC.

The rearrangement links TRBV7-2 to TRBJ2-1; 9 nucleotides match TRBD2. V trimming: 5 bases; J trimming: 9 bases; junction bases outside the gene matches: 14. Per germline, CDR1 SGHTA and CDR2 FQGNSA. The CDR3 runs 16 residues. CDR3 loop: CASSPYMAGGRSEQFF. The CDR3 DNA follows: TGTGCCAGCAGCCCCTATATGGCGGGGGGGCGGAGTGAGCAGTTCTTC.

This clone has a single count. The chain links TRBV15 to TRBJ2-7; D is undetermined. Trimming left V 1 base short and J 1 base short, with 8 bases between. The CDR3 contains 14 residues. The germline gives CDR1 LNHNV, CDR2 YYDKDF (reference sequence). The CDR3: CATSRVGGSYEQYF. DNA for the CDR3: TGTGCCACCAGCAGAGTTGGCGGATCCTACGAGCAGTACTTC.